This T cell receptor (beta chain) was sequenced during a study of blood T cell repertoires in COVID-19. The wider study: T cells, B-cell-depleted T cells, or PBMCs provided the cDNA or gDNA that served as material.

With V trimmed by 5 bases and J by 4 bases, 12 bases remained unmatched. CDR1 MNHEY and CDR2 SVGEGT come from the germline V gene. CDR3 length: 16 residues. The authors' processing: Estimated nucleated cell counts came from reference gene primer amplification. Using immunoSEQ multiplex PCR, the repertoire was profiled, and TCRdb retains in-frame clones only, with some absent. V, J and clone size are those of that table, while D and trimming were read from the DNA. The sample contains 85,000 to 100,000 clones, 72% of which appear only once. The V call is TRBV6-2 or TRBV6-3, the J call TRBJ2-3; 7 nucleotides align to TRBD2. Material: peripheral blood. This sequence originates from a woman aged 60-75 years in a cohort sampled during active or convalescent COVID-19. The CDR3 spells CASSLTSPRLSDTQYF. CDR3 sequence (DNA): TGTGCCAGCAGTCTGACTAGCCCCCGGTTGTCAGATACGCAGTATTTT.